The 14 T cell receptor beta chains below were found in one sample sequenced in a study of cytomegalovirus exposure and HLA in healthy donors. The PCR had 60 Vbeta and 13 Jbeta primers. Using immunoSEQ multiplex PCR, the repertoire was profiled, and TCRdb retains in-frame clones only, with some absent. Found here are around 150,000 clones, over 75% of them singletons; the top ten hold about 14%. Sequenced sample: PBMCs. The receptors come from a man in his fifties in good health and CMV-seropositive.

Here the CDR3 reads CASSGQGRVSPLHF. The CDR3 DNA follows: TGTGCCAGTAGCGGACAGGGTCGGGTTTCACCCCTCCACTTT. The rearrangement joins TRBV19 to TRBJ1-6, with 8 nucleotides matching TRBD1. Germline CDR1 reads LNHDA; CDR2 reads SQIVND (reference sequence). CDR3 length: 14 amino acids. J gave up 9 bases and V 6 bases, and 7 bases lay outside the gene matches.

This chain connects TRBV15 to TRBJ1-2; D perhaps matches TRBD1 (5 bases). CDR3 length: 15 amino acids. Germline V gives CDR1 LNHNV, CDR2 YYDKDF (reference sequence). V lost 5 bases, J lost 0 bases, and 13 bases lay in between. In DNA, the CDR3 is TGTGCCACCAGCGGGGGGATAGGAACTAACTATGGCTACACCTTC. Amino acids: CATSGGIGTNYGYTF.

The gene calls are TRBV5-6 and TRBJ2-7; 8 positions agree with TRBD1. This CDR3 has 15 amino acids. Germline V gene sequence: CDR1 SGHDT, CDR2 YYEEEE. V lost 6 bases and J lost 1; bases outside the gene matches: 9. The DNA of the CDR3 is TGTGCCAGCACCCGGACCGGGACAGGTTCCTACGAGCAGTACGTC. Amino acids: CASTRTGTGSYEQYV.

The table lists this clone with a few counts. The rearrangement links TRBV28 to TRBJ1-3; D is unresolved. V lost 2 bases and J 7 bases, leaving 9 bases between the germline ends. The CDR3 spans 13 residues. Looked up from germline, CDR1 is MDHEN and CDR2 is SYDVKM. DNA for the CDR3: TGTGCCAGCAGTTTAACCAGTCTCAACACCATATATTTT. It encodes CASSLTSLNTIYF.

V usage is TRBV19 and J usage is TRBJ1-3, with 8 bases lining up with TRBD1. The junction had 6 bases not matched to a gene; V was cut back by 2 bases and J by 3 bases. The germline gives CDR1 LNHDA, CDR2 SQIVND (reference sequence). CDR3 length equals 16 residues. CDR3 sequence (DNA): TGTGCCAGTAGTATAACGGCAGGGGGCCTTGGAAACACCATATATTTT. Encoded protein: CASSITAGGLGNTIYF.

V is TRBV14 and J is TRBJ2-3; D gene uncertain. Trimming pared 0 bases from V and 0 bases from J, leaving 10 bases between. CDR1 and CDR2 (germline): SGHDN, FVKESK. CDR3 size: 16 residues. The CDR3 loop reads CASSQDTVSSTDTQYF. For the CDR3, the DNA is TGTGCCAGCAGCCAAGATACCGTCAGTAGCACAGATACGCAGTATTTT.

This chain links TRBV28 with TRBJ1-1; 7 bases map to TRBD1. In germline, CDR1 is MDHEN, CDR2 SYDVKM. V shed 5 bases and J 4 bases; nucleotides not matched to a gene: 16. The CDR3 contains 17 residues. CDR3 nucleotide sequence: TGTGCCAGCAGTACTGGGACAGACCATCCTCTTCTCACTGAAGCTTTCTTT. Translating it yields CASSTGTDHPLLTEAFF. Using reference TRBV28 and TRBJ1-1 for the parts outside the CDR3, the full variable domain is DVKVTQSSRYLVKRTGEKVFLECVQDMDHENMFWYRQDPGLGLRLIYFSYDVKMKEKGDIPEGYSVSREKKERFSLILESASTNQTSMYLCASSTGTDHPLLTEAFFGQGTRLTVV.

This clone was found once. V and J are TRBV13 and TRBJ2-2; D perhaps matches TRBD1 (5 bases). Deletions cut 5 bases from V and 1 base from J, with 11 bases between. Germline V lookup: CDR1 PRHDT, CDR2 FYEKMQ (reference sequence). The CDR3 runs 15 residues. The CDR3, as DNA: TGTGCCAGCAGCCCAGGGTGGCAGAACACCGGGGAGCTGTTTTTT. Amino acid sequence: CASSPGWQNTGELFF.

V gene TRBV6-5 combines with J gene TRBJ1-1; unclear D gene. Trimming removed 5 bases at V and 0 bases at J, with 10 bases between. Germline V gene data show CDR1 as MNHEY and CDR2 as SVGAGI. The CDR3 runs to 14 residues. CDR3 in DNA: TGTGCCAGCAGTACAGCCCAACTGAACACTGAAGCTTTCTTT. Translation gives CASSTAQLNTEAFF.

This chain links TRBV29-1 with TRBJ2-3; 14 nucleotides align to TRBD2. The CDR3 loop spans 14 amino acids. Germline V gene data show CDR1 as SQVTM and CDR2 as ANQGSEA. V lost 4 bases to trimming and J lost 5 bases; unmatched junction nucleotides: 2. CDR3 region: CSVGLAGGQDTQYF. The CDR3 nucleotides are TGCAGCGTTGGACTAGCGGGGGGGCAAGATACGCAGTATTTT.

The V call is TRBV21-1, the J call TRBJ2-4; the table's D call of TRBD1 was not tested on the DNA. TRBV21-1 is listed as a pseudogene. This CDR3 region has 15 residues. For the CDR3, the DNA is TGTGCCAGCAGCAAAGGACAGGGGGTCAAGTACATTCAGTACTTC. Amino acid sequence: CASSKGQGVKYIQYF.

This clone has only a few counts. The chain joins TRBV14 to TRBJ1-6, with D tentatively TRBD1 (6 bases). The CDR3 covers 15 residues. Per germline, CDR1 SGHDN and CDR2 FVKESK. Between the trimmed V and J ends, which lost 4 bases and 8 bases, there was a span of 15 bases. CDR3 protein: CASSRGGAADSPLHF. In DNA, the CDR3 is TGTGCCAGCAGCCGAGGGGGAGCCGCTGATTCACCCCTCCACTTT.

The chain is built from TRBV20-1 and TRBJ2-3, with TRBD1 as a possible D gene (6 bases). V gave up 5 bases and J gave up 7 bases, with 10 bases separating them. Germline values: CDR1 DFQATT, CDR2 SNEGSKA (reference sequence). This CDR3 comprises 11 residues. In DNA form, the CDR3 reads TGCAGTGCTTCCAGGGGTTATACGCAGTATTTT. Translation gives CSASRGYTQYF.

The rearrangement links TRBV19 to TRBJ1-6, with 7 bases matching TRBD1. This CDR3 is 14 amino acids long. CDR1 and CDR2 from the germline V gene are LNHDA and SQIVND (reference sequence). V dropped 7 bases and J dropped 7; count of bases not matched to a gene: 7. CDR3 region: CASIDRARNSPLHF. CDR3 nucleotides: TGTGCCAGTATCGACAGGGCCAGAAATTCACCCCTCCACTTT.